This TCR beta chain was profiled in a study of OX40 agonist ivuxolimab in advanced cancers. Study context: Partial responses occurred in three patients (one hepatocellular carcinoma, two cutaneous melanoma).

On cycle 4 day 1 and cycle 7 day 1, as well as at baseline, blood was sampled. TCRdb keeps only in-frame clones here, not all; method: immunoSEQ multiplex PCR. This sample has some 43,000 clones, with roughly 90% found just once. Sample: CD4+ or CD8+ T cells sorted from blood, taken in a trial of the OX40 agonist ivuxolimab. This receptor was identified in an adult with an advanced solid tumor such as melanoma, head and neck, liver or kidney cancer.

The CDR3 nucleotides are TGTGCCAGCAGCCCTCGGACGCACCCTGGAAACACCATATATTTT. Residues: CASSPRTHPGNTIYF. V gene TRBV9 combines with J gene TRBJ1-3; unclear D gene. Germline lookup yields CDR1 SGDLS and CDR2 YYNGEE. The CDR3 spans 15 residues. V was cut by 4 bases and J by 2 bases, with 13 bases left in between.